This T cell receptor beta chain was captured in a study of shared clonotypes between healthy human individuals. Looking at the study overall: Participating donors consisted of two women and a few men aged 18 to 49.

Germline values: CDR1 MNHEY, CDR2 SMNVEV (reference sequence). V shed 2 bases, J shed 2 bases, and the junction held 5 bases outside the gene matches. The CDR3 sequence is 16 residues long. The donors, all of them Caucasian adults, lived in Nashville, Tennessee. Measured with immunoSEQ multiplex PCR; TCRdb has only the in-frame clones, and not every one. This table holds hundreds of thousands of clones, around 67% found once. The source material was memory CD4+ T cells sorted from blood. Subset here: CD45RA-negative fraction. The V and J genes are TRBV27 and TRBJ2-3; 9 bases are a match to TRBD2. This receptor was taken from a woman aged 25 to 39 in good health. As DNA, the CDR3 is TGTGCCAGCAGTTTAAGCGCTAGCGGGGACACAGATACGCAGTATTTT. Amino acid sequence: CASSLSASGDTDTQYF.